This passage covers 24 T cell receptor beta chains from one sample sequenced in a study of CD8 T cells in Susac syndrome. An amount of RNA that ranged from about 0.45 to 1 ug was reverse transcribed with random hexamers. TCRdb reprocessed the immunoSEQ multiplex PCR reads via MiXCR and lists one record per CDR3 protein. The sample carries 150,000 to 160,000 distinct CDR3 sequences, over 85% recorded once. The sequenced sample was CD8+ T cells from PBMCs. Source of these receptors: a human donor with multiple sclerosis.

The genes are TRBV28 and TRBJ2-5, with 8 bases lining up with TRBD1. J lost 3 bases, V lost 6 bases, and 9 bases had no gene match. Germline loops: CDR1 MDHEN, CDR2 SYDVKM. The CDR3 is 15 residues long. The CDR3 spells CASRSPRTGKETQYF. DNA for the CDR3: TGTGCCAGCAGGTCCCCCCGGACAGGGAAAGAGACCCAGTACTTC.

This chain connects TRBV27 to TRBJ1-1; D call uncertain. Trimming pared 4 bases from V and 1 base from J, leaving 7 bases between. Per germline, CDR1 MNHEY and CDR2 SMNVEV (reference sequence). The CDR3 extends over 13 amino acids. The CDR3 coding sequence is TGTGCCAGCAGTTCGGCAGGGAACACTGAAGCTTTCTTT. This codes for CASSSAGNTEAFF.

The chain couples TRBV29-1 to TRBJ2-7, with D possibly matching TRBD2 (6 bases). This CDR3 comprises 12 residues. Trimming pared 6 bases from V and 3 bases from J, leaving 12 bases between. In germline, CDR1 is SQVTM, CDR2 ANQGSEA. The CDR3 sequence: CSVFSRGYEQYF. The CDR3 DNA is TGCAGCGTCTTCTCGCGGGGCTACGAGCAGTACTTC.

The V gene is TRBV20-1, the J gene TRBJ2-1; the D is unclear. This CDR3 is 11 amino acids long. Germline lookup yields CDR1 DFQATT and CDR2 SNEGSKA (reference sequence). V was cut by 6 bases and J by 13 bases, with 16 bases left in between. The CDR3, as DNA: TGCAGTGCCCCCCAGAATGGTTATCAGTTCTTC. Translation: CSAPQNGYQFF.

This chain uses TRBV29-1 with TRBJ2-7; D perhaps matches TRBD2 (5 bases). V lost 6 bases to trimming and J lost 2 bases, with 14 bases between them. CDR3 length: 13 amino acids. Looked up from germline, CDR1 is SQVTM and CDR2 is ANQGSEA. CDR3 in amino acids: CSVVRRSPYEQYF. The CDR3, as DNA: TGCAGCGTCGTTAGGAGGTCCCCCTACGAGCAGTACTTC.

The V and J genes are TRBV5-1 and TRBJ1-1, with TRBD1 identical over 7 bases. Germline V gene lookup returns CDR1 SGHRS and CDR2 YFSETQ. The CDR3 loop spans 15 amino acids. Losses at the gene ends were 0 bases for V and 3 bases for J; bases not matched to a gene: 5. CDR3 protein: CASSLDRGRDTEAFF. Written as DNA, the CDR3 is TGCGCCAGCAGCTTGGACAGGGGACGCGACACTGAAGCTTTCTTT.

This chain connects TRBV13 to TRBJ1-1, with D maybe TRBD1 (6 bases). Trimming removed 2 bases from V and 5 bases from J, with 24 bases in between. This CDR3 is built from 18 residues. Germline assignment: CDR1 PRHDT and CDR2 FYEKMQ (reference sequence). The CDR3 is CASSLLTLGGARDTEAFF. Here the CDR3 DNA reads TGTGCCAGCAGCTTACTGACCCTCGGGGGGGCCCGGGATACTGAAGCTTTCTTT.

This clonotype appeared once. V usage is TRBV20-1 and J usage is TRBJ2-1; the match to TRBD2 covers 9 bases. V was clipped by 5 bases and J by 5 bases; unmatched bases: 7. The germline V gene has CDR1 DFQATT and CDR2 SNEGSKA (reference sequence). This CDR3 is built from 14 residues. CDR3 coding DNA: TGCAGTGCTTCGGGCGGGGGGGACAACAATGAGCAGTTCTTC. Its protein is CSASGGGDNNEQFF.

This sequence joins TRBV27 and TRBJ1-5, with 9 bases identical to TRBD1. Germline CDR1 MNHEY, CDR2 SMNVEV (reference sequence). V dropped 4 bases and J dropped 7; count of bases not matched to a gene: 8. The CDR3 runs to 15 residues. The CDR3, as DNA: TGTGCCAGCAGTTCCGGGACAGGGATCGGACAGCCCCAGCATTTT. It yields the protein CASSSGTGIGQPQHF.

V is TRBV27 and J is TRBJ2-7, with 7 bases matching TRBD1. CDR1 MNHEY and CDR2 SMNVEV come from the germline V gene (reference sequence). With 3 bases clipped from V and 3 bases from J, the junction kept 2 bases outside the gene matches. There are 13 residues in the CDR3. The CDR3 DNA follows: TGTGCCAGCAGTTTTGGACAGGTCTACGAGCAGTACTTC. Encoded protein: CASSFGQVYEQYF.

The V call is TRBV5-1, the J call TRBJ1-2, with 8 bases fitting TRBD1. The trim removed 0 bases at V and 10 bases at J, leaving 11 bases unmatched. This CDR3 is built from 15 residues. From germline, CDR1 is SGHRS and CDR2 YFSETQ. CDR3 protein: CASSLGPGQEKDYTF. The CDR3 DNA reads as TGCGCCAGCAGCTTGGGACCGGGACAGGAAAAGGACTACACCTTC. Using reference TRBV5-1 and TRBJ1-2 for the parts outside the CDR3, the full variable domain is KAGVTQTPRYLIKTRGQQVTLSCSPISGHRSVSWYQQTPGQGLQFLFEYFSETQRNKGNFPGRFSGRQFSNSRSEMNVSTLELGDSALYLCASSLGPGQEKDYTFGSGTRLTVV.

The chain joins TRBV29-1 to TRBJ2-7, with TRBD1 identical over 8 bases. Germline CDR1 is SQVTM and CDR2 is ANQGSEA. The CDR3 loop spans 14 amino acids. V lost 4 bases and J lost 6; bases outside the gene matches: 11. CDR3 nucleotide sequence: TGCAGCGTTGGGGAGACAGGGGAAGGCCGCGAGCAGTACTTC. Residues: CSVGETGEGREQYF.

The chain is built from TRBV7-9 and TRBJ2-7; D remains ambiguous. This CDR3 region has 13 residues. The germline V and J ends were trimmed by 1 base and 6 bases, with 10 bases remaining between them. The germline V gene has CDR1 SEHNR and CDR2 FQNEAQ (reference sequence). The CDR3 coding sequence is TGTGCCAGCAGCTTAGAAGAACAGCGCGAGCAGTACTTC. Protein sequence: CASSLEEQREQYF.

J is TRBJ2-7 and V is TRBV2; D not certain. The germline V gene has CDR1 SNHLY and CDR2 FYNNEI. The CDR3 contains 13 residues. V was pared by 6 bases and J by 3 bases, with 12 bases between. The CDR3 loop reads CASRSDGIYEQYF. The CDR3 DNA is TGTGCCAGCAGATCGGACGGAATCTACGAGCAGTACTTC.

The chain is built from TRBV20-1 and TRBJ1-3, with D tentatively TRBD1 (5 bases). The CDR3 extends over 14 amino acids. V lost 4 bases to trimming and J lost 1 base, with 11 bases between them. The germline gives CDR1 DFQATT, CDR2 SNEGSKA (reference sequence). The chain's CDR3 is CSAILPGSGNTIYF. The CDR3 nucleotides read TGCAGTGCTATCCTACCAGGGTCTGGAAACACCATATATTTT.

This chain uses TRBV27 with TRBJ1-2, with a weak D call TRBD1 (6 bases). V dropped 7 bases and J dropped 4 bases, with 13 bases sitting between them. In germline, CDR1 is MNHEY, CDR2 SMNVEV (reference sequence). The CDR3 is 13 amino acids. In nucleotides, the CDR3 is TGTGCCAGCAAAGATGGACAGTTCTATGGCTACACCTTC. It codes for CASKDGQFYGYTF.

The chain recombines TRBV27 with TRBJ2-7; TRBD2 is a possible D gene (5 bases). The CDR3 has 13 amino acids. V dropped 5 bases and J dropped 3 bases, with 11 bases sitting between them. Germline V CDR1 and CDR2: MNHEY, SMNVEV (reference sequence). Here the CDR3 DNA reads TGTGCCAGCAGTGGCGCCGGGATCTACGAGCAGTACTTC. This gives the protein CASSGAGIYEQYF.

The chain joins TRBV27 to TRBJ1-1; D possibly corresponds to TRBD1 (6 bases). Trimming shortened V by 6 bases and J by 0 bases, and 14 bases separated the two germline ends. Germline CDR1 is MNHEY and CDR2 is SMNVEV (reference sequence). The CDR3 loop spans 15 amino acids. The CDR3 protein is CASRPRTAMNTEAFF. The CDR3 bases are TGTGCCAGCAGACCGAGGACAGCCATGAACACTGAAGCTTTCTTT.

V is TRBV12-3 or TRBV12-4 and J is TRBJ1-1; D unresolved. V gave up 5 bases and J gave up 6 bases, with 13 bases separating them. The CDR3 has 13 amino acids. CDR3 sequence (DNA): TGTGCCAGCAGTAGTAGTCGGAGGGCTGAAGCTTTCTTT. This gives the protein CASSSSRRAEAFF.

The chain combines TRBV29-1 with TRBJ1-1; 10 bases line up with TRBD1. V trimming: 2 bases; J trimming: 6 bases; junction bases outside the gene matches: 12. The CDR3 covers 16 residues. The V gene's germline CDR1 is SQVTM and CDR2 ANQGSEA. The CDR3 reads CSVESITGDRGAEAFF. The CDR3 DNA reads TGCAGCGTTGAATCGATAACGGGGGACAGGGGCGCTGAAGCTTTCTTT.

V is TRBV29-1 and J is TRBJ2-1; perhaps TRBD1 as D (5 bases). The CDR3 is 16 residues long. CDR1 and CDR2 (germline): SQVTM, ANQGSEA. V lost 1 base and J 0 bases, leaving 13 bases between the germline ends. CDR3 region: CSVEGGRMTSYNEQFF. For the CDR3, the DNA is TGCAGCGTTGAAGGGGGCAGGATGACCTCCTACAATGAGCAGTTCTTC.

The chain couples TRBV27 to TRBJ2-2; D may be TRBD2 (6 bases). The CDR3 has 15 amino acids. The germline V gene encodes CDR1 MNHEY and CDR2 SMNVEV (reference sequence). Trimming took off 8 bases at V and 5 bases at J, with 18 bases between the two ends. The CDR3 is CASESGMGGTGELFF. The CDR3 DNA reads TGTGCCAGCGAGTCCGGGATGGGGGGTACCGGGGAGCTGTTTTTT.

The chain links TRBV2 to TRBJ1-1, with D uncertain. Between the trimmed V and J ends, which lost 2 bases and 1 base, there was a span of 5 bases. The length of the CDR3 is 13 residues. Germline CDR1 SNHLY, CDR2 FYNNEI. The CDR3 region has the DNA TGTGCCAGCAGTGAAACGGGGAACACTGAAGCTTTCTTT. Amino acid sequence: CASSETGNTEAFF.

The rearrangement links TRBV7-9 to TRBJ1-1; TRBD1 matches 7 bases. Losses at the gene ends were 3 bases for V and 1 base for J; bases not matched to a gene: 5. The CDR3 contains 15 residues. Germline loops: CDR1 SEHNR, CDR2 FQNEAQ (reference sequence). The CDR3 protein is CASSLVRQGNTEAFF. The CDR3 coding sequence is TGTGCCAGCAGCTTGGTGAGACAGGGGAACACTGAAGCTTTCTTT.